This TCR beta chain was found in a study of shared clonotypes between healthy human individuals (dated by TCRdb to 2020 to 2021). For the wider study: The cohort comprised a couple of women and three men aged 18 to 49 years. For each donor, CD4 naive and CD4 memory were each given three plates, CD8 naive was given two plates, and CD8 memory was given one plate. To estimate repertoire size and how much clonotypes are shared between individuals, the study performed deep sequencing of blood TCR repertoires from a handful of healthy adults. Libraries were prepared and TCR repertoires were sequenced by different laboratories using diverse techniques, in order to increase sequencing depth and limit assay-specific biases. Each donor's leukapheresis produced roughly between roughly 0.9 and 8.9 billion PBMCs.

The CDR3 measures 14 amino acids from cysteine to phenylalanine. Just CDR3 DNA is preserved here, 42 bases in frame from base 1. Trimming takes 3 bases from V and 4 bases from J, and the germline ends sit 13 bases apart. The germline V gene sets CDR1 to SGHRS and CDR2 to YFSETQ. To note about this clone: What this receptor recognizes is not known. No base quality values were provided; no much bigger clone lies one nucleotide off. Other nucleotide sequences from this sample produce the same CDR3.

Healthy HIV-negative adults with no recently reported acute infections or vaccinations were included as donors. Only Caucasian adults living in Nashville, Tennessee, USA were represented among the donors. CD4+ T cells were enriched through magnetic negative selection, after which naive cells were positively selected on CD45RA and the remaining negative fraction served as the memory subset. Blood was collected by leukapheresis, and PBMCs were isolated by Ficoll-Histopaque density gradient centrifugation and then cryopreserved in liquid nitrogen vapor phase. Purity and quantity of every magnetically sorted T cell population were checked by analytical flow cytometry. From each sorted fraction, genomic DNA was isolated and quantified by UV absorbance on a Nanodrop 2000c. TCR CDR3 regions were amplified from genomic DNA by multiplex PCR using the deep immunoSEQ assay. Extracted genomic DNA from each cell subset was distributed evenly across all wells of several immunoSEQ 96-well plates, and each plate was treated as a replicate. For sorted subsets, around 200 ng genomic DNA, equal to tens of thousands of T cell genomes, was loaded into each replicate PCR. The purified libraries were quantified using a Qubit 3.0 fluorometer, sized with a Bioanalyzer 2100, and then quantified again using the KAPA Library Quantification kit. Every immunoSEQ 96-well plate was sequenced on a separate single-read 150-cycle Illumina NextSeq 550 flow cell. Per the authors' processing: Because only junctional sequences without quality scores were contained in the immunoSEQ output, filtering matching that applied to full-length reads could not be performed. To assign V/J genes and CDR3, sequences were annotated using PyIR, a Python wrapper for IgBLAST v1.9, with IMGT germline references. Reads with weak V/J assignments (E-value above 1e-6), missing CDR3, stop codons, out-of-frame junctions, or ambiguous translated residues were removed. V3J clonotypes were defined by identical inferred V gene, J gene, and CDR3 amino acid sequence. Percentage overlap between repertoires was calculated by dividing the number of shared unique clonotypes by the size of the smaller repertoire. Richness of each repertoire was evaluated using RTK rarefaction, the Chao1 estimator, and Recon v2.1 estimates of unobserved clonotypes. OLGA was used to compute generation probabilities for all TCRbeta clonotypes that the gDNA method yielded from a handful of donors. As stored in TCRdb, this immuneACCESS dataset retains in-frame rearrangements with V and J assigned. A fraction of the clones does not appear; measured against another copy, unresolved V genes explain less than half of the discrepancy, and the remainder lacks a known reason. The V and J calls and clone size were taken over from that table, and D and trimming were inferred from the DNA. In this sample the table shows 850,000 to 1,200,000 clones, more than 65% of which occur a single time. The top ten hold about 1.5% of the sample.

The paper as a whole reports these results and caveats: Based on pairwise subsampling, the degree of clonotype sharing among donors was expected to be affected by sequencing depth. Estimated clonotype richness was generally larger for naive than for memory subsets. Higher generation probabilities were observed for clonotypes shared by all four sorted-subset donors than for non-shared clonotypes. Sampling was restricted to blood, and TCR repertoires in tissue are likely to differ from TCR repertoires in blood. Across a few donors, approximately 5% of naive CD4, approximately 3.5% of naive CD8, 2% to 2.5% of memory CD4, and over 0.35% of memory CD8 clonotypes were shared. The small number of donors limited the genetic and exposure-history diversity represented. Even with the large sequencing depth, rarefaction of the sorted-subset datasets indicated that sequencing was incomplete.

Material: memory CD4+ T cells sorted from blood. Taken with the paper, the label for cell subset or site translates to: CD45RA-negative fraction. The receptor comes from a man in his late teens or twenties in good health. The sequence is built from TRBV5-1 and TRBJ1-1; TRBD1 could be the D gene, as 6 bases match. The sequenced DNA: TGCGCCAGCAGCTCGGCACAGGGTAGCACTGAAGCTTTCTTT. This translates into CASSSAQGSTEAFF.